This TCR beta chain was sequenced in a study of blood T cell repertoires in COVID-19. Study-wide background: Sources were T cells, B-cell-depleted T cells, or PBMCs; the material itself was cDNA or gDNA.

Germline V gene sequence: CDR1 LNHDA, CDR2 SQIVND (reference sequence). V lost 9 bases and J lost 0, with 15 bases in between. The CDR3 runs to 15 residues. Seattle patient enrollment occurred during active infection, with longitudinal follow-up thereafter. Per the study methods: Nucleated cell number was recorded as an estimate derived from reference gene primer amplification. Sequenced by immunoSEQ multiplex PCR; TCRdb stores in-frame clones only, minus some. For V, J and clone size, that table is used; D and trimming come from the DNA. The sample lists 400,000 to 450,000 clones; 85% to 90% were seen once.

The sample consisted of peripheral blood. This chain uses TRBV19 with TRBJ1-5; D is possibly TRBD1 (6 bases). The receptor was derived from a man between 18 and 29 years old with COVID-19, enrolled during active disease. The CDR3 here is CASNSQGYSNQPQHF. CDR3 DNA: TGTGCCAGCAATTCTCAGGGGTATAGCAATCAGCCCCAGCATTTT.